This TCR beta chain was obtained from a study of cytomegalovirus exposure and HLA in healthy donors. On the study more broadly: Most genotyped donors, around four fifths of fewer than 400, had Caucasian-associated genetic ancestry. Overall study findings and caveats: Judged likely to be a sequencing artifact was a cluster of highly shared sequence variants. In vitro experiments confirmed that three CMV-associated chains were specific for CMV antigens.

The PCR made use of 60 Vbeta and 13 Jbeta primers. Method: immunoSEQ multiplex PCR; TCRdb's copy keeps in-frame clones and lacks some. The specimen's table records 110,000 to 150,000 clones. Germline V CDR1 and CDR2: SQVTM, ANQGSEA. Between the trimmed V and J ends, which lost 7 bases and 2 bases, there was a span of 15 bases. This CDR3 has 13 amino acids. Points on this clone: Its specificity is unknown.

Sample: PBMCs. The source of this sequence is a woman in her late teens or twenties in good health and CMV-seronegative. The chain has TRBV29-1 and TRBJ2-7; tentatively, D is TRBD1 (6 bases). CDR3 loop: CSAVGQGTYEQYF. CDR3 DNA: TGCAGCGCTGTCGGCCAGGGGACCTACGAGCAGTACTTC.